This T cell receptor beta chain was recorded in a study of cytomegalovirus exposure and HLA in healthy donors. Study-level results: Despite most TCR sequences being rare, some public TCRs occurred in many donors. Later analysis indicated greater clonal expansion among HLA-associated TCR beta chains than among equally common other chains. A few chains linked to CMV were shown in vitro to be specific for CMV antigens.

The CDR3 is made up of 15 amino acids. CDR1 is MDHEN and CDR2 is SYDVKM in the germline V gene. Between the trimmed V and J ends, which lost 6 bases and 2 bases, there was a span of 17 bases. Both 60 Vbeta primers and 13 Jbeta primers went into the PCR. Sequencing was performed with immunoSEQ multiplex PCR; in TCRdb, only in-frame clones are kept and a portion is missing. The sample carries over 150,000 clones, around four fifths recorded once. Comments on this clone: No antigen is known for it.

The sequence came from a woman aged 50 to 60 in good health and CMV-seronegative. This chain uses TRBV28 with TRBJ2-7; weak D call: TRBD1 (5 bases). Material for sequencing was PBMCs. This CDR3 is CASSSLPDRTYEQYF. CDR3 sequence (DNA): TGTGCCAGCAGCTCTCTACCTGACAGAACCTACGAGCAGTACTTC.